The sequence of this T cell receptor beta chain was determined in a study of T cell changes during pregnancy in multiple sclerosis. Assay: immunoSEQ multiplex PCR; the TCRdb copy retains only in-frame clones and omits some. The sample has around 61,000 clones; around 90% are singletons. Germline CDR1 and CDR2: LGHNA and YSLEER. V gave up 0 bases and J gave up 5 bases, with 19 bases separating them. This CDR3 comprises 17 residues. Here the sequenced sample was peripheral blood, taken in the first trimester of pregnancy. V and J are TRBV4-3 and TRBJ2-5; tentatively, D is TRBD1 (6 bases). The TCR sequence derives from a female donor in good health, enrolled as a control in a pregnancy study. DNA for the CDR3: TGCGCCAGCAGCCAAGACGGCAGGGGTGTAACCGGCGAGACCCAGTACTTC. Translation: CASSQDGRGVTGETQYF.